A few counts support the clone carrying this TCR beta chain. What it binds is not known. The sample belongs to a study of blood T cells in healthy people across ages. Together with a sample-barcoded 5' primer, a J-beta primer mix was included in a second PCR lasting about 6 to 11 cycles. Tagging of each cDNA molecule was performed by a template-switch adaptor with 12 random nucleotides. In TCRdb, the 5' RACE reads were re-called with MiXCR into one record per CDR3 protein. The sample has around 1.7 million distinct CDR3 sequences, about 30% seen once. The study, taken as a whole, reports: Compared with aged donors, long-lived donors showed fewer expanded clones, suggesting selection. Across the age range, TCR beta diversity per million T cells fell in a roughly linear way.

The source of this sequence is a woman in her 30s in good health. Sequenced input: blood.

CDR3 DNA: TGTGCCAGCAGCTTGTCTAGCAGTACCACGTTCTTC. Translating it yields CASSLSSSTTFF. V usage is TRBV7-9 and J usage is TRBJ2-1, with a weak D call TRBD2 (5 bases). CDR1 is SEHNR and CDR2 is FQNEAQ in the germline V gene (reference sequence). This CDR3 contains 12 residues. V was shortened by 3 bases and J by 15 bases, with 15 bases between the two germline ends.